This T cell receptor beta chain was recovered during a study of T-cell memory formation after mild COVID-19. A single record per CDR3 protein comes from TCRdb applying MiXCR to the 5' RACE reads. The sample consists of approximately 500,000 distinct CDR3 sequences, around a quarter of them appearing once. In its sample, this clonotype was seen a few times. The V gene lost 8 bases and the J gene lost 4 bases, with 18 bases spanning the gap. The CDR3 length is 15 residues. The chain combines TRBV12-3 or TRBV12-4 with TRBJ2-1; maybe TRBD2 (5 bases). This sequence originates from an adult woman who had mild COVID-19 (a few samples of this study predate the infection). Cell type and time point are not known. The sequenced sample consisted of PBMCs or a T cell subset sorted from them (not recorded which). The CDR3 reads CASRHVSGTYNEQFF. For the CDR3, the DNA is TGTGCCAGCCGGCATGTCTCGGGAACTTACAATGAGCAGTTCTTC.